This TCR beta chain is drawn from a study of control samples from healthy donors and cancer patients. This clone has only one observation. The CDR3 covers 15 residues. Germline CDR1 is MNHNS and CDR2 is SASEGT. V lost 0 bases and J lost 0, with 8 bases in between. Assay used: immunoSEQ multiplex PCR; TCRdb lists only in-frame clones, some missing. The sample gives approximately 190,000 clones, 90% to 95% of which show up once; 1.5% to 2% is in the top ten. This sequence was found in a man aged 25 to 45 in good health. Sequenced sample: blood. This sequence joins TRBV6-1 and TRBJ1-1; D unclear. CDR3 sequence: CASSEASRMNTEAFF. The CDR3 DNA reads as TGTGCCAGCAGTGAAGCAAGCAGGATGAACACTGAAGCTTTCTTT.